A single T cell receptor beta chain is shown here with its context. Its specificity is not known. This sample stems from a study of T cell repertoires in cytomegalovirus infection. Across the whole study: HLA-B-restricted CMV epitopes that are well studied were used alongside recently identified HLA-C-restricted ones. Indications of both CMV infection and matching HLA type were provided by public TCR beta signatures. Regarding the study as a whole: HLA-C-restricted CMV-specific TCR beta clonotypes were dominant in the ex vivo response. Pooled public TCR beta family frequency picked out CMV carriers with the relevant HLA.

MiXCR, run by TCRdb on the reads, gives a single entry per CDR3 protein. The profile shows around 710,000 distinct CDR3 sequences, approximately 32% of them singletons. This CDR3 is 14 amino acids long. Germline CDR1 and CDR2: KGHSH and LQKENI. The V end lost 7 bases, the J end lost 0 bases, and 12 bases lay between the germline ends. The gene calls are TRBV18 and TRBJ1-1; no reliable D call. This TCR derives from a human donor in good health (CMV status not recorded). Some clones in this sample may be carry-over from other donors' samples. Material: cultured CD8+ T cells from PBMCs, obtained from culture after CMV antigen stimulation. In DNA form, the CDR3 reads TGTGCCAGCTTTCCGGGTTACATGAACACTGAAGCTTTCTTT. Its translation is CASFPGYMNTEAFF.